The 27 T cell receptor beta chains below were found in one sample sequenced in a study of radiation and T cells in renal cell carcinoma. Indicated time point: baseline pretreatment blood. Treatment indicated: 15 Gy SBRT to primary tumor, nephrectomy 4 weeks later. Libraries were prepared by immunoSEQ multiplex PCR; TCRdb keeps only in-frame clonotypes and omits some of them. This table holds about 130,000 clones, 88% found once. The sequencing used blood, collected from a patient whose treatment included radiotherapy and nephrectomy. All receptors come from a woman aged 45-60 years with renal cell carcinoma.

The chain recombines TRBV30 with TRBJ2-3; TRBD2 matches 8 bases. The CDR3 has 16 amino acids. Unmatched junction bases numbered 11, after V lost 2 bases and J lost 4 bases. CDR1 is GTSNPN, CDR2 SVGIG, per germline (reference sequence). This chain's CDR3 is CAWSFRGGPGPDTQYF. CDR3 sequence (DNA): TGTGCCTGGAGTTTCCGCGGGGGGCCAGGTCCAGATACGCAGTATTTT.

V usage is TRBV2 and J usage is TRBJ1-2, with D maybe TRBD1 (5 bases). Per the germline V gene, CDR1 is SNHLY and CDR2 is FYNNEI. V dropped 4 bases and J dropped 0 bases, with 6 bases sitting between them. The CDR3 has 13 amino acids. The CDR3 coding sequence is TGTGCCAGCAGTGGACAGTCTAACTATGGCTACACCTTC. Its translation is CASSGQSNYGYTF.

The rearrangement joins TRBV4-1 to TRBJ2-1, with TRBD2 matching 8 bases. From germline, CDR1 is MGHRA and CDR2 YSYEKL. J gave up 4 bases and V 1 base, and 3 bases lay outside the gene matches. The CDR3 contains 15 residues. CDR3 nucleotide sequence: TGCGCCAGCAGCCAAGGTAGCGGGGTATACAATGAGCAGTTCTTC. It specifies CASSQGSGVYNEQFF.

The chain uses TRBV10-3 and TRBJ2-7, with 9 bases lining up with TRBD1. With 1 base clipped from V and 4 bases from J, the junction kept 5 bases outside the gene matches. CDR3 size: 15 residues. Germline V gives CDR1 ENHRY, CDR2 SYGVKD. The CDR3 loop is CAISELGQGKYEQYF. In nucleotides, the CDR3 is TGTGCCATCAGTGAGTTAGGACAGGGGAAGTACGAGCAGTACTTC.

The chain joins TRBV19 to TRBJ1-5, with 7 nucleotides matching TRBD1. Trimming cost V 8 bases and J 2 bases; bases outside gene matches: 6. Germline-derived CDR1 and CDR2 are LNHDA and SQIVND (reference sequence). This CDR3 is 14 amino acids long. CDR3 amino acids: CASSRDSRNQPQHF. DNA for the CDR3: TGTGCCAGTTCCCGGGACAGCCGCAATCAGCCCCAGCATTTT.

This CDR3 is CATSLTGGTEAFF. The CDR3 region has the DNA TGTGCCACCAGCTTAACAGGGGGCACTGAAGCTTTCTTT. The V and J genes are TRBV15 and TRBJ1-1; 8 bases match TRBD1. The CDR3 contains 13 residues. J lost 4 bases, V lost 5 bases, and 3 bases had no gene match. Germline V gene sequence: CDR1 LNHNV, CDR2 YYDKDF (reference sequence). Full variable domain (remainder filled in from reference TRBV15 and TRBJ1-1): DAMVIQNPRYQVTQFGKPVTLSCSQTLNHNVMYWYQQKSSQAPKLLFHYYDKDFNNEADTPDNFQSRRPNTSFCFLDIRSPGLGDTAMYLCATSLTGGTEAFFGQGTRLTVV.

The chain joins TRBV7-2 to TRBJ2-7, with TRBD2 matching 12 bases. CDR3 length: 16 amino acids. V dropped 3 bases and J dropped 5; count of bases not matched to a gene: 8. Germline CDR1 reads SGHTA; CDR2 reads FQGNSA. The CDR3 sequence is CASSFQVTSGGDEQYF. The CDR3 region has the DNA TGTGCCAGCAGCTTCCAGGTGACTAGCGGGGGCGACGAGCAGTACTTC.

V and J are TRBV7-9 and TRBJ2-3; TRBD2 matches at 7 bases. Germline-derived CDR1 and CDR2 are SEHNR and FQNEAQ (reference sequence). Germline trimming cut 3 bases from V and 4 bases from J; bases unmatched to any gene: 1. The CDR3 length is 13 residues. Here the CDR3 reads CASSFAGADTQYF. The CDR3 DNA sequence: TGTGCCAGCAGCTTTGCGGGGGCAGATACGCAGTATTTT.

This rearrangement joins TRBV7-9 to TRBJ1-6; D perhaps matches TRBD1 (5 bases). The CDR3 loop spans 16 amino acids. Germline V gene sequence: CDR1 SEHNR, CDR2 FQNEAQ (reference sequence). V was trimmed by 4 bases and J by 0 bases, leaving 10 bases between them. The CDR3 spells CASSWGLSSYNSPLHF. The CDR3 nucleotides read TGTGCCAGCAGCTGGGGCCTAAGCTCCTATAATTCACCCCTCCACTTT.

The J gene is TRBJ1-3, the V gene TRBV6-5, with D perhaps matching TRBD1 (5 bases). The CDR3 contains 15 residues. The ends were cut back, 2 bases at V and 1 base at J, with 9 bases in the middle. The V gene's germline CDR1 is MNHEY and CDR2 SVGAGI. CDR3 DNA: TGTGCCAGCAGTTACGCGCAGGGTTCTGGAAACACCATATATTTT. This gives the protein CASSYAQGSGNTIYF.

This clone was seen a handful of times. The V call is TRBV7-8, the J call TRBJ2-2; 8 bases agree with TRBD2. V gave up 5 bases and J gave up 5 bases; unmatched junction bases: 10. This CDR3 comprises 16 residues. Germline V gene data show CDR1 as SGHVS and CDR2 as FQNEAQ. The CDR3 region is CASSVSRAGATGELFF. CDR3 sequence (DNA): TGTGCCAGCAGCGTTTCTAGAGCGGGGGCGACCGGGGAGCTGTTTTTT.

The chain couples TRBV6-6 to TRBJ1-1; no clear D. Germline V gene data show CDR1 as MNHNY and CDR2 as SVGAGI (reference sequence). Trimming shortened V by 8 bases and J by 4 bases, and 11 bases separated the two germline ends. The CDR3 spans 12 residues. The CDR3: CASGLTGTEAFF. CDR3 coding DNA: TGTGCCAGCGGCCTGACGGGCACTGAAGCTTTCTTT.

The chain carries TRBV7-9 and TRBJ1-2, with 12 bases that match TRBD1. Germline loops: CDR1 SEHNR, CDR2 FQNEAQ (reference sequence). V shed 5 bases and J 0 bases; nucleotides not matched to a gene: 10. This CDR3 is 18 amino acids long. CDR3 in amino acids: CASSTGTGGERANYGYTF. CDR3 DNA sequence: TGTGCCAGCAGCACCGGGACAGGGGGCGAACGAGCTAACTATGGCTACACCTTC.

The gene calls are TRBV7-8 and TRBJ1-2; TRBD1 aligns across 7 bases. This CDR3 is 15 amino acids long. Trimming at V came to 1 base and at J to 6 bases, leaving 8 bases not matched to a gene. CDR1 and CDR2 from the germline V gene are SGHVS and FQNEAQ. CDR3 region: CASSLDRGAAHGYTF. The CDR3 coding sequence is TGTGCCAGCAGCTTAGACAGGGGAGCTGCCCATGGCTACACCTTC.

The genes are TRBV5-1 and TRBJ1-1; D unclear. V was clipped by 1 base and J by 1 base, with 11 bases between them. Germline lookup yields CDR1 SGHRS and CDR2 YFSETQ. This CDR3 is built from 15 residues. The CDR3: CASSLILQGNTEAFF. CDR3 coding DNA: TGCGCCAGCAGCTTGATCCTCCAAGGGAACACTGAAGCTTTCTTT.

The chain combines TRBV29-1 with TRBJ1-1; no clear D. The CDR3 is 11 amino acids. CDR1 and CDR2 from the germline V gene are SQVTM and ANQGSEA. The V and J ends lost 6 bases and 0 bases respectively, with 5 bases between them. The CDR3 spells CSVRVNTEAFF. CDR3 coding DNA: TGCAGCGTCAGAGTGAACACTGAAGCTTTCTTT.

This chain links TRBV13 with TRBJ2-3; D gene ambiguous. The CDR3 is 13 residues long. The V and J ends lost 2 bases and 4 bases respectively, with 7 bases between them. Germline V gene data show CDR1 as PRHDT and CDR2 as FYEKMQ (reference sequence). CDR3: CASSLTGPDTQYF. Here the CDR3 DNA reads TGTGCCAGCAGCTTAACCGGTCCAGATACGCAGTATTTT.

V usage is TRBV2 and J usage is TRBJ1-2; TRBD1 is a possible D gene (5 bases). Deletions cut 6 bases from V and 6 bases from J, with 20 bases between. CDR3 length: 15 residues. The germline V gene encodes CDR1 SNHLY and CDR2 FYNNEI. The chain's CDR3 is CASRPRFGQFHGYTF. The DNA for the CDR3 is TGTGCCAGCAGACCCCGATTCGGACAATTTCATGGCTACACCTTC.

The chain links TRBV27 to TRBJ2-2; D gene unclear. The CDR3 is 14 amino acids. V lost 6 bases and J 2 bases, leaving 10 bases between the germline ends. The germline CDR1 and CDR2 sequences are MNHEY and SMNVEV (reference sequence). This CDR3 reads CASSRNLNTGELFF. In nucleotides, the CDR3 is TGTGCCAGCAGCCGTAACCTAAACACCGGGGAGCTGTTTTTT.

V gene TRBV16 combines with J gene TRBJ1-4; unclear D gene. CDR3 length equals 15 residues. Germline lookup yields CDR1 KGHSY and CDR2 FQNENV. V lost 1 base and J lost 7, with 13 bases in between. CDR3 protein: CASSQFAGMGEKLFF. CDR3 bases: TGTGCCAGCAGCCAATTTGCGGGGATGGGTGAAAAACTGTTTTTT.

This clone was counted a few times. The chain uses TRBV30 and TRBJ1-1; 8 nucleotides line up with TRBD1. The trim removed 4 bases at V and 7 bases at J, leaving 11 bases unmatched. The length of the CDR3 is 14 residues. The germline V gene has CDR1 GTSNPN and CDR2 SVGIG (reference sequence). The DNA of the CDR3 is TGTGCCTGGACCCGGACAGGGTCGCACATTGAAGCTTTCTTT. Translation gives CAWTRTGSHIEAFF.

This sequence joins TRBV7-2 and TRBJ2-3, with D perhaps TRBD2 (6 bases). Germline V lookup: CDR1 SGHTA, CDR2 FQGNSA. Trimming took 3 bases from V and 10 from J, leaving 17 bases between them. The length of the CDR3 is 14 residues. The CDR3 here is CASSLGGGEEAQYF. For the CDR3, the DNA is TGTGCCAGCAGCTTGGGAGGAGGGGAGGAGGCGCAGTATTTT.

This sequence joins TRBV19 and TRBJ2-2; D might be TRBD1 (5 bases). This CDR3 has 15 amino acids. Germline CDR1 LNHDA, CDR2 SQIVND (reference sequence). Trimming stripped 0 bases from V and 6 bases from J, with 11 bases between. The CDR3 bases are TGTGCCAGTAGTATAGATCTATCAGGGCCCGGGGAGCTGTTTTTT. Its protein is CASSIDLSGPGELFF. The complete variable domain, with remaining parts taken from reference TRBV19 and TRBJ2-2, reads DGGITQSPKYLFRKEGQNVTLSCEQNLNHDAMYWYRQDPGQGLRLIYYSQIVNDFQKGDIAEGYSVSREKKESFPLTVTSAQKNPTAFYLCASSIDLSGPGELFFGEGSRLTVL.

This chain connects TRBV5-6 to TRBJ2-1; D remains ambiguous. The CDR3 extends over 16 amino acids. Germline loops: CDR1 SGHDT, CDR2 YYEEEE. Trimming left V 0 bases short and J 7 bases short, with 17 bases between. The CDR3 sequence is CASSLVSEFLWNEQFF. For the CDR3, the DNA is TGTGCCAGCAGCTTGGTGTCGGAGTTCCTTTGGAATGAGCAGTTCTTC.

The chain joins TRBV4-1 to TRBJ2-3; D is perhaps TRBD1 or TRBD2 (5 bases each). The CDR3 has 14 residues. V dropped 5 bases and J dropped 6 bases, with 15 bases sitting between them. The germline CDR1 and CDR2 sequences are MGHRA and YSYEKL. CDR3 in amino acids: CASSSEGLEDTQYF. The CDR3, as DNA: TGCGCCAGCAGCTCCGAGGGGTTGGAGGATACGCAGTATTTT.

The chain has TRBV6-5 and TRBJ1-2; D perhaps matches TRBD1 (5 bases). Deletions cut 0 bases from V and 4 bases from J, with 6 bases between. The germline CDR1 and CDR2 sequences are MNHEY and SVGAGI. The CDR3 consists of 13 residues. CDR3 region: CASSYSGLYGYTF. DNA for the CDR3: TGTGCCAGCAGTTACTCGGGGCTCTATGGCTACACCTTC.

This clone was recorded only once. This chain connects TRBV7-2 to TRBJ1-2, with D unclear. Germline V gene lookup returns CDR1 SGHTA and CDR2 FQGNSA. V gave up 1 base and J gave up 10 bases, with 10 bases separating them. CDR3 length equals 12 residues. CDR3 DNA: TGTGCCAGCAGCTTAGTCGGGAGGGACTACACCTTC. Translating gives CASSLVGRDYTF.